Listed below are T cell receptor beta chains from one sample, sequenced in a study of OX40 agonist ivuxolimab in advanced cancers. Data came from immunoSEQ multiplex PCR; TCRdb stores just in-frame clones and leaves some out. The table shows 79,000 or so clones, with roughly 85% occurring only once. This specimen consisted of CD4+ or CD8+ T cells sorted from blood, obtained in a trial of the OX40 agonist ivuxolimab. The receptors come from an adult with an advanced solid tumor such as melanoma, head and neck, liver or kidney cancer. Each CDR3 is given with its conserved first and last residue. A D gene is named only where the DNA matches it firmly. Size values are once, few and many counts, or a class for expanded clones, and some rows have none.

v_gene: TRBV23-1
j_gene: TRBJ2-7
abundance: once
d_gene: .
CDR3nt: TGCGCCAGCAGTCACTGCGACTGCGGCGAGCAGTACTTC
CDR3aa: CASSHCDCGEQYF

v_gene: TRBV2
j_gene: TRBJ1-2
abundance: .
d_gene: .
CDR3nt: TGTGCCAGCAGTGCGCAGGGACCCAACTATGGCTACACCTTC
CDR3aa: CASSAQGPNYGYTF

v_gene: TRBV27
j_gene: TRBJ1-5
abundance: few
d_gene: .
CDR3nt: TGTGCCAGCAGTCCGAGGGCCAGCAGGAATCAGCCCCAGCATTTT
CDR3aa: CASSPRASRNQPQHF

v_gene: TRBV6-5
j_gene: TRBJ2-5
abundance: once
d_gene: .
CDR3nt: TGTGCCAGCACCGGGGACCAAGAGACCCAGTACTTC
CDR3aa: CASTGDQETQYF

v_gene: TRBV7-3
j_gene: TRBJ2-3
abundance: once
d_gene: .
CDR3nt: TGTGCCAGCAGCTTAAGTGCCGGGACGGACACAGATACGCAGTATTTT
CDR3aa: CASSLSAGTDTDTQYF

v_gene: TRBV7-2
j_gene: TRBJ2-1
abundance: .
d_gene: .
CDR3nt: TGTGCCAGCAGCAGGGATGTCGACAATGAGCAGTTCTTC
CDR3aa: CASSRDVDNEQFF

v_gene: TRBV4-3
j_gene: TRBJ1-6
abundance: .
d_gene: TRBD1
CDR3nt: TGCGCCAGCAGCCAAGATCGGCAGGGGGCCACCTATAATTCACCCCTCCACTTT
CDR3aa: CASSQDRQGATYNSPLHF

v_gene: TRBV4-3
j_gene: TRBJ2-1
abundance: .
d_gene: .
CDR3nt: TGCGCCAGCAGCCAAGGCGGGGCAGCCTACAATGAGCAGTTCTTC
CDR3aa: CASSQGGAAYNEQFF

v_gene: TRBV10-3
j_gene: TRBJ2-3
abundance: .
d_gene: .
CDR3nt: TGTGCCATCAGGGAGTCAGACAAGGGCACAGATACGCAGTATTTT
CDR3aa: CAIRESDKGTDTQYF

v_gene: TRBV5-4
j_gene: TRBJ2-1
abundance: .
d_gene: TRBD1
CDR3nt: TGTGCCAGCAGTTTGGAGGGACAGGGGCGCTACAATGAGCAGTTCTTC
CDR3aa: CASSLEGQGRYNEQFF

v_gene: TRBV6-1
j_gene: TRBJ2-1
abundance: few
d_gene: TRBD1
CDR3nt: TGTGCCAGTGAAACTACAGGGGGGCATGAGCAGTTCTTC
CDR3aa: CASETTGGHEQFF

v_gene: TRBV18
j_gene: TRBJ1-2
abundance: once
d_gene: .
CDR3nt: TGTGCCAGCTCAAGCGGACCGGGTGAAGGAGGCTACACCTTC
CDR3aa: CASSSGPGEGGYTF

v_gene: TRBV19
j_gene: TRBJ2-7
abundance: .
d_gene: TRBD1
CDR3nt: TGTGCCAGTAGTATGCAGGGGGATTCGTACGAGCAGTACTTC
CDR3aa: CASSMQGDSYEQYF

v_gene: TRBV4-3
j_gene: TRBJ2-5
abundance: .
d_gene: .
CDR3nt: TGCGCCAGCAGCCAAGTTCGGGGAACTGAAGAGACCCAGTACTTC
CDR3aa: CASSQVRGTEETQYF

v_gene: TRBV19
j_gene: TRBJ2-2
abundance: .
d_gene: .
CDR3nt: TGTGCCAGTAGCGATTGGCAATTGAACACCGGGGAGCTGTTTTTT
CDR3aa: CASSDWQLNTGELFF

v_gene: TRBV5-4
j_gene: TRBJ2-3
abundance: .
d_gene: TRBD2
CDR3nt: TGTGCCAGCAGCCCGGGAGGGACCTACACAGATACGCAGTATTTT
CDR3aa: CASSPGGTYTDTQYF

v_gene: TRBV9
j_gene: TRBJ2-2
abundance: .
d_gene: .
CDR3nt: TGTGCCAGCAGCGCCTACAGGGACACCGGGGAGCTGTTTTTT
CDR3aa: CASSAYRDTGELFF

v_gene: TRBV7-2
j_gene: TRBJ1-5
abundance: .
d_gene: .
CDR3nt: TGTGCCAGCAGCCCACTAGGGGGGGATCGGCCCCAGCATTTT
CDR3aa: CASSPLGGDRPQHF

v_gene: TRBV19
j_gene: TRBJ2-7
abundance: .
d_gene: TRBD1
CDR3nt: TGTGCCAGTAGTACGAACAGGGGGCAGCAGTACTTC
CDR3aa: CASSTNRGQQYF

v_gene: TRBV28
j_gene: TRBJ1-2
abundance: .
d_gene: .
CDR3nt: TGTGCCAGCTTTTCTAGTAGGGGGGCGGGCCAAGGCTACACCTTC
CDR3aa: CASFSSRGAGQGYTF

v_gene: TRBV19
j_gene: TRBJ2-1
abundance: .
d_gene: TRBD1
CDR3nt: TGTGCCAGTATCCCGGGGCAGGGGGAGAGCTCCTACAATGAGCAGTTCTTC
CDR3aa: CASIPGQGESSYNEQFF

v_gene: TRBV4-3
j_gene: TRBJ2-2
abundance: .
d_gene: TRBD1
CDR3nt: TGCGCCAGCAGCCAAGCCCCGGACAGGGGGCGCACCGGGGAGCTGTTTTTT
CDR3aa: CASSQAPDRGRTGELFF

v_gene: TRBV14
j_gene: TRBJ1-2
abundance: medium-sized
d_gene: TRBD1
CDR3nt: TGTGCCAGCAGCCAACCCGGGACAGGGAGTGGCTATGGCTACACCTTC
CDR3aa: CASSQPGTGSGYGYTF

v_gene: TRBV14
j_gene: TRBJ1-2
abundance: .
d_gene: TRBD1
CDR3nt: TGTGCCAGCAGCCGAAGGGGACAGGCCTATGGCTACACCTTC
CDR3aa: CASSRRGQAYGYTF

v_gene: TRBV11-2
j_gene: TRBJ2-7
abundance: .
d_gene: .
CDR3nt: TGTGCCAGCAGCTTAGGGGGACACGAGCAGTACTTC
CDR3aa: CASSLGGHEQYF

v_gene: TRBV5-4
j_gene: TRBJ2-3
abundance: .
d_gene: .
CDR3nt: TGTGCCAGCAGCCAAGGGGGGTCCCTAATAACTAGCACAGATACGCAGTATTTT
CDR3aa: CASSQGGSLITSTDTQYF

v_gene: TRBV2
j_gene: TRBJ1-1
abundance: .
d_gene: .
CDR3nt: TGTGCCAGCACGGCGGTAGGGGGATACACTGAAGCTTTCTTT
CDR3aa: CASTAVGGYTEAFF

v_gene: TRBV5-6
j_gene: TRBJ2-7
abundance: .
d_gene: .
CDR3nt: TGTGCCAGCACCCAGGGGGGCGAGCAGTACTTC
CDR3aa: CASTQGGEQYF

v_gene: TRBV19
j_gene: TRBJ1-5
abundance: once
d_gene: TRBD1
CDR3nt: TGTGCCAGTAGTACCGGACAGGGTAGCAATCAGCCCCAGCATTTT
CDR3aa: CASSTGQGSNQPQHF

v_gene: TRBV7-3
j_gene: TRBJ2-2
abundance: .
d_gene: .
CDR3nt: TGTGCCAGCAGCCTCTTCTCGGGTAGCGGGAACACCGGGGAGCTGTTTTTT
CDR3aa: CASSLFSGSGNTGELFF

v_gene: TRBV18
j_gene: TRBJ2-1
abundance: .
d_gene: .
CDR3nt: TGTGCCAGCTCACCCGAAGCGAATGAGCAGTTCTTC
CDR3aa: CASSPEANEQFF

v_gene: TRBV30
j_gene: TRBJ2-5
abundance: .
d_gene: .
CDR3nt: TGTGCCTGGAGTGTAACGGGAGAGACCCAGTACTTC
CDR3aa: CAWSVTGETQYF

v_gene: TRBV10-3
j_gene: TRBJ2-1
abundance: .
d_gene: TRBD1
CDR3nt: TGTGCCATCAGTGAGGGACAGGGCGACGAGCAGTTCTTC
CDR3aa: CAISEGQGDEQFF

v_gene: TRBV27
j_gene: TRBJ1-4
abundance: .
d_gene: TRBD1
CDR3nt: TGTGCCTCACAAGATAGGGGGCCCACGGCGGAAAAACTGTTTTTT
CDR3aa: CASQDRGPTAEKLFF

v_gene: TRBV19
j_gene: TRBJ1-4
abundance: .
d_gene: .
CDR3nt: TGTGCCAGTAGTGATGACGGAGGTGATGAAAAACTGTTTTTT
CDR3aa: CASSDDGGDEKLFF

v_gene: TRBV19
j_gene: TRBJ1-2
abundance: .
d_gene: .
CDR3nt: TGTGCCAGTAGTATCGCCAGGGGCGGCTACACCTTC
CDR3aa: CASSIARGGYTF

v_gene: TRBV2
j_gene: TRBJ1-6
abundance: .
d_gene: TRBD1
CDR3nt: TGTGCCAGCACTGGACAGGGCTCACCCCTCCACTTT
CDR3aa: CASTGQGSPLHF

v_gene: TRBV7-2
j_gene: TRBJ2-5
abundance: once
d_gene: .
CDR3nt: TGTGCCAGCAGCCCCCAGGGAGGGACACCGAGGGAGACCCAGTACTTC
CDR3aa: CASSPQGGTPRETQYF

v_gene: TRBV2
j_gene: TRBJ2-4
abundance: .
d_gene: TRBD1
CDR3nt: TGTGCCAGCAGGGGGGACAGAGGAAACATTCAGTACTTC
CDR3aa: CASRGDRGNIQYF

v_gene: TRBV28
j_gene: TRBJ1-6
abundance: .
d_gene: .
CDR3nt: TGTGCCAGCAGTTGGGCCGTCAATTCACCCCTCCACTTT
CDR3aa: CASSWAVNSPLHF

v_gene: TRBV18
j_gene: TRBJ2-7
abundance: .
d_gene: TRBD1
CDR3nt: TGTGCCAGCTCACCTGGCGGGACAGGGAACTACGAGCAGTACTTC
CDR3aa: CASSPGGTGNYEQYF